These 4 T cell receptor beta chains came from one sample sequenced in a study of technical replicates of blood from several donors. Data came from immunoSEQ multiplex PCR; TCRdb stores just in-frame clones and leaves some out. Here the sample spans about 89,000 clones, about 94% being singletons. Sequencing was carried out using T cells isolated from PBMCs. The source is a human donor in good health.

The CDR3 reads CASSLTTGQETQYF. The CDR3 nucleotides read TGCGCCAGCAGCCTAACGACAGGGCAAGAGACCCAGTACTTC. V gene TRBV5-1 combines with J gene TRBJ2-5; the match to TRBD1 covers 7 bases. The CDR3 length is 14 residues. Germline trimming cut 4 bases from V and 2 bases from J; bases unmatched to any gene: 5. In germline, CDR1 is SGHRS, CDR2 YFSETQ.

The chain recombines TRBV7-8 with TRBJ1-2, with D perhaps matching TRBD1 (5 bases). V was trimmed by 0 bases and J by 5 bases, leaving 13 bases between them. Germline V CDR1 and CDR2: SGHVS, FQNEAQ. The CDR3 loop spans 15 amino acids. The CDR3 here is CASSLAASGKYGYTF. CDR3 bases: TGTGCCAGCAGCTTAGCGGCGTCAGGGAAATATGGCTACACCTTC.

The V and J genes are TRBV6-5 and TRBJ2-1; TRBD2 is a possible D gene (5 bases). Germline CDR1 reads MNHEY; CDR2 reads SVGAGI. The CDR3 contains 13 residues. Trimming cost V 2 bases and J 8 bases, with 10 bases left between them. Written as DNA, the CDR3 is TGTGCCAGCAGTTACGATTTTAGCGATGAGCAGTTCTTC. Amino acid sequence: CASSYDFSDEQFF.

This chain joins TRBV9 and TRBJ1-2; no definite D call. The CDR3 totals 14 residues. Germline assignment: CDR1 SGDLS and CDR2 YYNGEE. V lost 4 bases, J lost 7 bases, and 17 bases lay in between. The CDR3 nucleotides are TGTGCCAGCAGCTTAAACCGCGAAGTTAGTGGCTACACCTTC. It yields the protein CASSLNREVSGYTF.